One and the same sample provided the 29 T cell receptor beta chains below, sequenced in a study of T cell responses to AZD1222 COVID-19 vaccine. Sequencing used immunoSEQ multiplex PCR; TCRdb keeps in-frame clones, though not all of them. Of approximately 100,000 clones detected, 80% to 95% appear once; the ten largest clones hold around 1.2%. The sequencing here drew on peripheral blood, taken on day 0 of AZD1222 vaccination. Receptors originate from an adult in good health.

Concerning this clone: Sequence at one end of the junction differs from germline and may be a read error. The V and J genes are TRBV28 and TRBJ2-1; 8 bases agree with TRBD1. CDR1 and CDR2 from the germline V gene are MDHEN and SYDVKM. This CDR3 spans 14 amino acids. This CDR3 reads CASSPSTGVPLMLF. The CDR3, as DNA: TGTGCCAGCAGTCCATCGACAGGGGTTCCTCTCATGCTCTTC.

The V gene is TRBV28, the J gene TRBJ2-1; 12 bases match TRBD2. The CDR3 sequence is 15 residues long. From germline, CDR1 is MDHEN and CDR2 SYDVKM. J gave up 5 bases and V 5 bases, and 4 bases lay outside the gene matches. The CDR3 protein is CASSPGLAGHNEQFF. CDR3 sequence (DNA): TGTGCCAGCAGTCCGGGACTAGCGGGTCACAATGAGCAGTTCTTC. Supplemented by reference TRBV28 and TRBJ2-1, the full variable domain reads DVKVTQSSRYLVKRTGEKVFLECVQDMDHENMFWYRQDPGLGLRLIYFSYDVKMKEKGDIPEGYSVSREKKERFSLILESASTNQTSMYLCASSPGLAGHNEQFFGPGTRLTVL.

The V gene is TRBV9, the J gene TRBJ2-7, with TRBD1 matching 9 bases. The germline V gene has CDR1 SGDLS and CDR2 YYNGEE. This CDR3 is 15 amino acids long. Trimming cost V 3 bases and J 4 bases; bases outside gene matches: 8. The CDR3 DNA reads TGTGCCAGCAGCGCACTTCGACAGGGGGATTACGAGCAGTACTTC. Translation: CASSALRQGDYEQYF.

This clone was seen once. The chain is built from TRBV2 and TRBJ1-5, with 7 bases identical to TRBD1. Germline V gene data show CDR1 as SNHLY and CDR2 as FYNNEI. V lost 4 bases, J lost 4 bases, and 4 bases stayed unmatched. This CDR3 has 14 residues. The CDR3 sequence: CASSGQGRNQPQHF. CDR3 bases: TGTGCCAGCAGTGGACAGGGTAGGAATCAGCCCCAGCATTTT.

This clone came up a few times. V gene TRBV7-3 combines with J gene TRBJ2-2, with TRBD2 as a possible D gene (5 bases). The V gene lost 8 bases and the J gene lost 3 bases, with 7 bases spanning the gap. Germline CDR1 and CDR2: SGHTA and FQGTGA. This CDR3 contains 12 residues. CDR3 nucleotides: TGTGCCAGCGGGAGCGACACCGGGGAGCTGTTTTTT. Its protein is CASGSDTGELFF.

V is TRBV7-9 and J is TRBJ1-2; the match to TRBD1 covers 9 bases. CDR3 length equals 15 residues. V lost 2 bases, J lost 8 bases, and 9 bases stayed unmatched. CDR1 SEHNR and CDR2 FQNEAQ come from the germline V gene (reference sequence). CDR3 protein: CASSLSLQGADGYTF. The CDR3 DNA is TGTGCCAGCAGCTTATCCCTACAGGGGGCCGACGGCTACACCTTC.

This chain uses TRBV7-8 with TRBJ1-5, with 9 bases that match TRBD1. Germline V gene lookup returns CDR1 SGHVS and CDR2 FQNEAQ. The CDR3 contains 17 residues. Trimming cost V 0 bases and J 0 bases; bases outside gene matches: 3. This chain's CDR3 is CASSLAPTGGSNQPQHF. For the CDR3, the DNA is TGTGCCAGCAGCTTAGCGCCGACAGGGGGTAGCAATCAGCCCCAGCATTTT.

The chain employs TRBV9 and TRBJ1-2; no clear D. Germline loops: CDR1 SGDLS, CDR2 YYNGEE. The CDR3 totals 16 residues. V dropped 1 base and J dropped 5 bases, with 18 bases sitting between them. The CDR3 loop reads CASSVLGGVGSYGYTF. The CDR3 nucleotides read TGTGCCAGCAGCGTACTCGGTGGTGTAGGGAGTTATGGCTACACCTTC. Filled out from reference TRBV9 and TRBJ1-2, the complete variable domain reads DSGVTQTPKHLITATGQRVTLRCSPRSGDLSVYWYQQSLDQGLQFLIQYYNGEERAKGNILERFSAQQFPDLHSELNLSSLELGDSALYFCASSVLGGVGSYGYTFGSGTRLTVV.

The chain recombines TRBV20-1 with TRBJ2-1; D uncertain. CDR1 is DFQATT, CDR2 SNEGSKA, per germline (reference sequence). V gave up 6 bases and J gave up 7 bases, with 10 bases separating them. The CDR3 runs 11 residues. CDR3 sequence: CSAELRNEQFF. The DNA for the CDR3 is TGCAGTGCCGAGCTAAGGAATGAGCAGTTCTTC.

The V call is TRBV7-2, the J call TRBJ1-4; D call uncertain. V dropped 1 base and J dropped 8 bases, with 8 bases sitting between them. The CDR3 has 13 amino acids. Looked up from germline, CDR1 is SGHTA and CDR2 is FQGNSA. CDR3 sequence (DNA): TGTGCCAGCAGCTTAGACGTTCAGGAAAAACTGTTTTTT. Translated: CASSLDVQEKLFF.

The chain links TRBV19 to TRBJ2-3, with 9 bases that match TRBD1. CDR3 length equals 13 residues. Germline V gives CDR1 LNHDA, CDR2 SQIVND (reference sequence). V gave up 6 bases and J gave up 6 bases; unmatched junction bases: 4. The DNA of the CDR3 is TGTGCCAGTAGCCGGGACAGGGCCGATACGCAGTATTTT. This sequence encodes CASSRDRADTQYF.

This sequence joins TRBV24-1 and TRBJ2-7, with D possibly being TRBD2 (6 bases). The CDR3 runs 12 residues. The ends were cut back, 5 bases at V and 6 bases at J, with 10 bases in the middle. From germline, CDR1 is KGHDR and CDR2 SFDVKD. The chain's CDR3 is CATSVEGGEQYF. CDR3 nucleotide sequence: TGTGCCACCAGTGTTGAGGGAGGCGAGCAGTACTTC.

The chain recombines TRBV19 with TRBJ2-4; 12 bases agree with TRBD1. The CDR3 is made up of 19 amino acids. Germline V gives CDR1 LNHDA, CDR2 SQIVND (reference sequence). Unmatched junction bases numbered 9, after V lost 3 bases and J lost 0 bases. Here the CDR3 reads CASSIRGQGALLAKNIQYF. Here the CDR3 DNA reads TGTGCCAGTAGTATTCGGGGACAGGGGGCTCTACTAGCCAAAAACATTCAGTACTTC.

The V gene is TRBV25-1, the J gene TRBJ2-7; D tentatively fits TRBD1 or TRBD2 (6 bases each). Germline V gene lookup returns CDR1 MGHDK and CDR2 SYGVNS. The ends were cut back, 0 bases at V and 3 bases at J, with 9 bases in the middle. The CDR3 runs to 14 residues. This CDR3 reads CASSEYGGFYEQYF. CDR3 in DNA: TGTGCCAGCAGTGAATACGGGGGCTTCTACGAGCAGTACTTC.

In nucleotides, the CDR3 is TGTGCCAGCAGCTCCCAGCCCGGGGGCAATCAGCCCCAGCATTTT. Residues: CASSSQPGGNQPQHF. This sequence joins TRBV7-2 and TRBJ1-5; D unclear. The CDR3 totals 15 residues. The V gene's germline CDR1 is SGHTA and CDR2 FQGNSA. The germline V and J ends were trimmed by 4 bases and 2 bases, with 12 bases remaining between them.

The chain couples TRBV2 to TRBJ2-7, with 7 nucleotides matching TRBD1. J gave up 4 bases and V 1 base, and 7 bases lay outside the gene matches. The germline gives CDR1 SNHLY, CDR2 FYNNEI. This CDR3 contains 15 residues. The CDR3 DNA reads TGTGCCAGCAGTGAAGGGCCGAGGGGGCAATACGAGCAGTACTTC. Translated: CASSEGPRGQYEQYF.

The rearrangement joins TRBV5-1 to TRBJ1-2, with a tentative D call TRBD1 (5 bases). The V gene's germline CDR1 is SGHRS and CDR2 YFSETQ. The CDR3 extends over 14 amino acids. V lost 0 bases, J lost 4 bases, and 10 bases lay in between. The CDR3 region is CASSLEGDPYGYTF. As DNA, the CDR3 is TGCGCCAGCAGCTTGGAAGGGGACCCCTATGGCTACACCTTC.

The chain links TRBV24-1 to TRBJ2-7; the D gene is possibly TRBD1 (5 bases). The germline gives CDR1 KGHDR, CDR2 SFDVKD. This CDR3 is built from 14 residues. Trimming stripped 4 bases from V and 5 bases from J, with 14 bases between. In DNA, the CDR3 is TGTGCCACCAGTGAGGACCAGGGTTTCCACGAGCAGTACTTC. Its translation: CATSEDQGFHEQYF.

The chain carries TRBV5-1 and TRBJ2-6; D not certain. Germline CDR1 reads SGHRS; CDR2 reads YFSETQ. This CDR3 contains 14 residues. The ends were cut back, 5 bases at V and 0 bases at J, with 6 bases in the middle. The chain's CDR3 is CASSSGSGANVLTF. As DNA, the CDR3 is TGCGCCAGCAGTTCGGGCTCTGGGGCCAACGTCCTGACTTTC.

This rearrangement joins TRBV20-1 to TRBJ1-2; the D is unclear. Germline CDR1 is DFQATT and CDR2 is SNEGSKA (reference sequence). Trimming removed 3 bases from V and 3 bases from J, with 14 bases in between. The CDR3 contains 14 residues. Written as DNA, the CDR3 is TGCAGTGCTAGTGGTCGCGGTGGGTACTATGGCTACACCTTC. This codes for CSASGRGGYYGYTF.

CDR3 DNA sequence: TGTGCCAGCAGCTTAGGAATCGGCGGGGAGCTGTTTTTT. It codes for CASSLGIGGELFF. The gene calls are TRBV7-2 and TRBJ2-2; D not certain. CDR3 length: 13 residues. V was cut by 1 base and J by 7 bases, with 7 bases left in between. Germline lookup yields CDR1 SGHTA and CDR2 FQGNSA.

The rearrangement joins TRBV5-4 to TRBJ2-1; TRBD1 is a possible D gene (5 bases). Germline values: CDR1 SGHNT, CDR2 YYREEE (reference sequence). Trimming left V 1 base short and J 3 bases short, with 11 bases between. The CDR3 runs to 15 residues. CDR3 amino acids: CASSLQQVGYNEQFF. In DNA, the CDR3 is TGTGCCAGCAGCTTGCAACAGGTGGGCTACAATGAGCAGTTCTTC.

This rearrangement joins TRBV7-2 to TRBJ2-2, with 10 bases aligning to TRBD2. There are 16 residues in the CDR3. Germline V gives CDR1 SGHTA, CDR2 FQGNSA. Trimming cost V 5 bases and J 7 bases; bases outside gene matches: 10. CDR3 in DNA: TGTGCCAGCAGCCGCTGGAGCGGGGGGGCCGGCGGGGAGCTGTTTTTT. Translation gives CASSRWSGGAGGELFF.

J is TRBJ1-4 and V is TRBV11-3; D is unclear. This CDR3 contains 14 residues. Trimming took off 5 bases at V and 4 bases at J, with 11 bases between the two ends. The germline CDR1 and CDR2 sequences are SGHNT and YENEEA. CDR3 nucleotides: TGTGCCAGCAGCCCTCGGGCCGATAATGAAAAACTGTTTTTT. Encoded protein: CASSPRADNEKLFF. Full variable domain (rest looked up from reference TRBV11-3 and TRBJ1-4): EAGVVQSPRYKIIEKKQPVAFWCNPISGHNTLYWYLQNLGQGPELLIRYENEEAVDDSQLPKDRFSAERLKGVDSTLKIQPAELGDSAVYLCASSPRADNEKLFFGSGTQLSVL.

V is TRBV3-1 (or the pseudogene TRBV3-2) and J is TRBJ2-2; D ambiguous. Per germline, CDR1 LGHDT and CDR2 YNNKEL (reference sequence). This CDR3 spans 14 amino acids. With 3 bases removed from V and 2 bases from J, the gap between germline ends came to 7 bases. The CDR3 here is CASSQTPNTGELFF. The CDR3 coding sequence is TGTGCCAGCAGCCAGACTCCAAACACCGGGGAGCTGTTTTTT.

V and J are TRBV6-6 and TRBJ1-3; D may be TRBD1 (5 bases). CDR3 size: 14 residues. Germline CDR1 and CDR2: MNHNY and SVGAGI (reference sequence). The germline V and J ends were trimmed by 0 bases and 6 bases, with 9 bases remaining between them. The CDR3 bases are TGTGCCAGCAGTTACTCTACAGGAGAAAACACCATATATTTT. It is translated as CASSYSTGENTIYF.

This chain links TRBV10-3 with TRBJ1-4, with TRBD1 identical over 10 bases. There are 16 residues in the CDR3. Trimming at V came to 5 bases and at J to 1 base, leaving 4 bases not matched to a gene. Germline V gene data show CDR1 as ENHRY and CDR2 as SYGVKD. In DNA form, the CDR3 reads TGTGCCATCAGTTCCCGGGACAGGGGAACTAATGAAAAACTGTTTTTT. Protein: CAISSRDRGTNEKLFF.

This chain uses TRBV6-6 with TRBJ1-1; no firm D call. Deletions cut 0 bases from V and 1 base from J, with 6 bases between. Germline CDR1 is MNHNY and CDR2 is SVGAGI (reference sequence). The length of the CDR3 is 14 residues. DNA of the CDR3: TGTGCCAGCAGTTACTCGCCGCAGAACACTGAAGCTTTCTTT. As protein: CASSYSPQNTEAFF.

This clone has a single count. This chain links TRBV19 with TRBJ1-2, with D possibly TRBD1 on 5 matching bases. Trimming stripped 6 bases from V and 0 bases from J, with 14 bases between. There are 15 residues in the CDR3. Germline V gene lookup returns CDR1 LNHDA and CDR2 SQIVND (reference sequence). CDR3: CASRESTGPNYGYTF. The DNA of the CDR3 is TGTGCCAGTAGAGAGTCTACGGGGCCTAACTATGGCTACACCTTC.